The 2 T cell receptor beta chains listed next were all sequenced from one sample in a study of shared clonotypes between healthy human individuals (dated by TCRdb to the early 2020s). Receptor libraries were prepared by the immunoSEQ multiplex PCR assay. This is the immuneACCESS table as TCRdb keeps it, with only in-frame sequences that have V and J called. A part of the clones is gone; compared with another copy, unresolved V genes explain less than half, and the rest is unexplained. The sample table contains 550,000 to 750,000 clones; only one count was recorded for under 95% of them. The biggest ten clones account for approximately 24% of the sample. For the CD8 naive samples, CD45RO-negative cells were positively selected for CCR7, yielding a CD45RA+CCR7+ population from which TemRA cells were excluded. Sequenced material: naive CD8+ T cells sorted from blood. The label giving this sample's cell subset or site can be read as: CD45RA+CCR7+. These receptors came from a man aged 25-45 years in good health.

This clone was observed once. V usage is TRBV7-9 and J usage is TRBJ2-7; unclear D gene. The CDR3 totals 14 residues. The germline V and J ends were trimmed by 1 base and 4 bases, with 11 bases remaining between them. Germline lookup yields CDR1 SEHNR and CDR2 FQNEAQ (reference sequence). For the CDR3, the DNA is TGTGCCAGCAGCTTAGGCAACCTCGTATACGAGCAGTACTTC. Translated: CASSLGNLVYEQYF.

The chain links TRBV4-3 to TRBJ1-4, with D possibly matching TRBD1 (5 bases). The V gene lost 3 bases and the J gene lost 7 bases, with 15 bases spanning the gap. The V gene's germline CDR1 is LGHNA and CDR2 YSLEER. The CDR3 loop spans 15 amino acids. The CDR3 sequence is CASSQGSGLSEKLFF. The CDR3 DNA is TGCGCCAGCAGCCAGGGATCGGGACTGAGTGAAAAACTGTTTTTT.